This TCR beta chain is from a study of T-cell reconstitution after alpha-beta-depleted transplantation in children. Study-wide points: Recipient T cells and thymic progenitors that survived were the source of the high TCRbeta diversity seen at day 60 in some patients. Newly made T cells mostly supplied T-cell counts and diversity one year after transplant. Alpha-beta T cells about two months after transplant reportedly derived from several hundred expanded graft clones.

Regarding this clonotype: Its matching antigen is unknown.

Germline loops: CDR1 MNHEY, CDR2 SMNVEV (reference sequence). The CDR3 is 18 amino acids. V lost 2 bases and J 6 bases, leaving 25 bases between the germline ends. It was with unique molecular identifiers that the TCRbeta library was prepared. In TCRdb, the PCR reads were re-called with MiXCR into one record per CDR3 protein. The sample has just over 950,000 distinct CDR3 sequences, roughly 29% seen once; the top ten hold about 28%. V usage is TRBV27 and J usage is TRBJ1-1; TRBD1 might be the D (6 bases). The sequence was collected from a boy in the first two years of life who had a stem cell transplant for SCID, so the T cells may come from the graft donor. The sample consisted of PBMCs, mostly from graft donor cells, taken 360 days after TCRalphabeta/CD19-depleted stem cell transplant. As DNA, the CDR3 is TGTGCCAGCAGTTTAAGATATAAGGGGGGCGCGGAAATCCCTGAAGCTTTCTTT. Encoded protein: CASSLRYKGGAEIPEAFF.